This record concerns one T cell receptor beta chain sequence. Its antigen is not identified. The data are from a study of T-cell reconstitution after alpha-beta-depleted transplantation in children. Study-level results: Surviving recipient cells, namely T cells and thymic progenitors, were the source of high day-60 TCRbeta diversity in some patients. The study reportedly traced alpha-beta T cells about two months after transplant to several hundred expanded graft clones. It was newly produced T cells that mostly accounted for T-cell counts and diversity one year after transplant.

TCRbeta library construction was performed incorporating unique molecular identifiers. TCRdb itself ran the PCR reads through MiXCR, one entry per CDR3 protein. Of hundreds of thousands of distinct CDR3 sequences in the sample, approximately 13% were seen once. J lost 5 bases, V lost 3 bases, and 10 bases had no gene match. The germline V gene encodes CDR1 LGHNT and CDR2 FRNRAP. This CDR3 has 16 amino acids. The clonotype was recovered from a male patient aged 10 to 17 who had a stem cell transplant for acute myeloid leukemia, so the T cells may come from the graft donor. The input for sequencing was PBMCs, mostly from graft donor cells, taken 360 days after TCRalphabeta/CD19-depleted stem cell transplant. The chain has TRBV12-5 and TRBJ2-1, with 7 bases that match TRBD2. The CDR3 spells CASGFTAGDGNNEQFF. In DNA form, the CDR3 reads TGTGCTAGTGGTTTTACGGCGGGAGATGGTAACAATGAGCAGTTCTTC. The whole variable domain, filled in from reference TRBV12-5 and TRBJ2-1, reads DARVTQTPRHKVTEMGQEVTMRCQPILGHNTVFWYRQTMMQGLELLAYFRNRAPLDDSGMPKDRFSAEMPDATLATLKIQPSEPRDSAVYFCASGFTAGDGNNEQFFGPGTRLTVL.